This is a list of T cell receptor beta chains from one sample in a study of spatial heterogeneity in lung cancer. TCRdb recomputed calls from the 5' RACE reads with MiXCR, one row per CDR3 protein. The top ten hold approximately 7.4% of the sample, which has some 21,000 distinct CDR3 sequences, about 4.6% seen once. The specimen comprised PBMCs, sampled at surgery. These receptors were taken from a male donor with early-stage non-small cell lung cancer. The CDR3 runs from the conserved cysteine through the conserved F or W. The order of the fields is V gene, D gene, J gene, clone size, CDR3 protein, CDR3 DNA. The D gene is left open where the match is weak. The size entry is marked missing in some rows and otherwise reads once, few, many or a size class.

TRBV29-1	.	TRBJ1-4	many	CSVDSDNEKLFF	TGCAGCGTTGATTCAGATAATGAAAAACTGTTTTTT
TRBV12-3/TRBV12-4	.	TRBJ1-5	many	CASSTGTPINQPQHF	TGTGCCAGCAGCACCGGGACACCGATCAATCAGCCCCAGCATTTT
TRBV6-5	TRBD2	TRBJ2-7	many	CASSPAGGGYEQYF	TGTGCCAGCAGTCCCGCGGGGGGGGGCTACGAGCAGTACTTC
TRBV20-1	TRBD1	TRBJ1-6	many	CSALTGSNSPLHF	TGCAGTGCTTTGACAGGGAGTAATTCACCCCTCCACTTT
TRBV2	.	TRBJ2-3	many	CASTAMSVRTDTQYF	TGTGCCAGCACCGCAATGTCAGTTAGAACAGATACGCAGTATTTT
TRBV12-3/TRBV12-4	.	TRBJ2-6	medium-sized	CASSLWLSGANVLTF	TGTGCCAGCAGTTTGTGGCTCTCTGGGGCCAACGTCCTGACTTTC
TRBV12-3/TRBV12-4	TRBD1	TRBJ1-6	many	CASGQGWNSPLHF	TGTGCCAGCGGACAGGGCTGGAATTCACCCCTCCACTTT
TRBV3-1	TRBD2	TRBJ2-5	many	CASSHWTSGSGDETQYF	TGTGCCAGCAGCCACTGGACTAGCGGGAGCGGAGATGAGACCCAGTACTTC
TRBV9	.	TRBJ2-4	many	CASSYDGNLKNIQYF	TGTGCCAGCAGCTACGATGGGAACCTCAAAAACATTCAGTACTTC
TRBV7-9	.	TRBJ1-3	.	CASSSPLRPLSGNTIYF	TGTGCCAGCAGCTCCCCACTCCGGCCTCTCTCTGGAAACACCATATATTTT
TRBV28	TRBD1	TRBJ2-3	medium-sized	CASSSPGQGPDTQYF	TGTGCCAGCAGTTCCCCGGGACAGGGGCCAGATACGCAGTATTTT
TRBV10-3	.	TRBJ1-2	.	CAIRHLGRGPGLDGYTF	TGTGCCATCAGGCACCTGGGGAGGGGCCCGGGTCTAGATGGCTACACCTTC
TRBV7-2	.	TRBJ1-3	many	CASAWRGASGNTIYF	TGTGCCAGCGCATGGAGGGGGGCCTCTGGAAACACCATATATTTT
TRBV4-2	TRBD2	TRBJ2-7	many	CASSPRKGTISYEQYF	TGTGCCAGCAGCCCAAGGAAGGGGACTATCTCCTACGAGCAGTACTTC
TRBV7-2	.	TRBJ2-3	many	CASSLLGTDTQYF	TGTGCCAGCAGCTTACTTGGAACAGATACGCAGTATTTT
TRBV5-4	.	TRBJ2-1	.	CASSGGRSSYNEQFF	TGTGCCAGCAGCGGAGGGCGAAGTTCCTACAATGAGCAGTTCTTC
TRBV20-1	TRBD2	TRBJ2-2	few	CSATGLAENTGELFF	TGCAGTGCTACCGGACTAGCGGAGAACACCGGGGAGCTGTTTTTT
TRBV12-3/TRBV12-4	.	TRBJ2-5	medium-sized	CASSSGRSRETQYF	TGTGCCAGCAGTTCGGGACGGAGCCGAGAGACCCAGTACTTC
TRBV11-2	TRBD1	TRBJ2-1	many	CASSLPPGGDEQFF	TGTGCCAGCAGCTTACCCCCAGGGGGCGATGAGCAGTTCTTC
TRBV29-1	.	TRBJ1-2	many	CSVERNNYGYTF	TGCAGCGTTGAAAGGAATAACTATGGCTACACCTTC